The 6 T cell receptor beta chains listed next were all sequenced from one sample in a study of T cell clonality in common variable immunodeficiency (dated by TCRdb to between 2014 and 2017). General findings and caveats noted by the study authors: CVID TCRbeta sequences were reported to have fewer deletions and N-nucleotide insertions and to lack highly modified clones with 13 or more V deletions.

The antigens of these receptors remain unknown. Library preparation used the immunoSEQ multiplex PCR assay. This immuneACCESS table, as held by TCRdb, lists in-frame sequences with V and J called but not all clones. Of the missing ones, under half trace to an unresolved V gene in checked studies; the others have no known cause. The table puts under 20,000 clones in this sample, none counted just once. The top ten clonotypes cover less than 15% of the sample. The specimen sequenced was peripheral blood mononuclear cells. The receptors stem from a human donor with common variable immunodeficiency.

This clone was seen a few times. The read ends 3 residues early relative to the CDR3; the germline J gene fills the gap. The chain recombines TRBV7-8 with TRBJ2-7; possible D gene TRBD2, 5 bases. Between the trimmed V and J ends, which lost 5 bases and 2 bases, there was a span of 19 bases. In germline, CDR1 is SGHVS, CDR2 FQNEAQ. There are 16 residues in the CDR3. The CDR3 sequence is CASSAGLYLVTYEQYF. CDR3 bases read: TGTGCCAGCAGCGCGGGCCTCTACCTGGTCACCTACGAG. The entire variable domain, with the rest obtained from reference TRBV7-8 and TRBJ2-7, is as follows: GAGVSQSPRYKVAKRGQDVALRCDPISGHVSLFWYQQALGQGPEFLTYFQNEAQLDKSGLPSDRFFAERPEGSVSTLKIQRTQQEDSAVYLCASSAGLYLVTYEQYFGPGTRLTVT.

The table lists this clone with many counts. The read terminates 3 residues ahead of where the CDR3 ends, so the germline J gene completes it. The V and J genes are TRBV18 and TRBJ2-3, with D maybe TRBD2 (6 bases). Trimming removed 0 bases at V and 2 bases at J, with 15 bases between. Germline-derived CDR1 and CDR2 are KGHSH and LQKENI. The CDR3 totals 17 residues. This chain's CDR3 is CASSPPGLVFHTDTQYF. Partial CDR3 DNA: TGTGCCAGCTCACCACCGGGACTCGTCTTCCACACAGATACG.

This clone appeared many times. The read gets to within 3 residues of the CDR3 end, and the germline J gene fills in the rest. Other DNA sequences within the sample encode an identical CDR3. The gene calls are TRBV20-1 and TRBJ1-5, with D perhaps TRBD1 (5 bases). The germline CDR1 and CDR2 sequences are DFQATT and SNEGSKA (reference sequence). Trimming removed 1 base at V and 0 bases at J, with 7 bases between. The CDR3 loop spans 14 amino acids. The sequenced part of the CDR3 DNA is TGCAGTGCTAGAGCGGGGGATAGCAATCAGCCC. This encodes CSARAGDSNQP. The CDR3 as a whole reads CSARAGDSNQPQHF.

This clone was counted only a few times. The read stops 3 residues short of the end of the CDR3; the missing end is completed from the germline J gene. The chain is built from TRBV30 and TRBJ2-2; 7 bases map to TRBD1. Germline V gene sequence: CDR1 GTSNPN, CDR2 SVGIG (reference sequence). Trimming at V came to 3 bases and at J to 4 bases, leaving 5 bases not matched to a gene. This CDR3 region has 14 residues. CDR3 sequence: CAWRGGLSTGELFF. The CDR3 bases that were read are TGTGCCTGGAGAGGGGGCTTGAGCACCGGGGAG.

In its sample, this clone was seen many times. From the germline J gene comes the end of the CDR3, since the read stops 3 residues before it. V gene TRBV29-1 combines with J gene TRBJ1-1; D call uncertain. In germline, CDR1 is SQVTM, CDR2 ANQGSEA. This CDR3 is 10 amino acids long. CDR3 bases read: TGCAGCGGTGTGGCACAGAAA. Translation: CSGVAQK. The whole CDR3 region reads CSGVAQKAFF.

This clone was observed at least ten times. The CDR3 goes on 3 residues after the read ends, and that part is filled in from the germline J gene. The V and J genes are TRBV5-6 and TRBJ2-1; perhaps TRBD1 as D (6 bases). The V and J ends lost 5 bases and 4 bases respectively, with 13 bases between them. CDR1 is SGHDT, CDR2 YYEEEE, per germline. This CDR3 is built from 14 residues. Here the CDR3 reads CASSLLQGYNEQFF. CDR3 DNA (partial): TGTGCCAGCAGTTTATTACAGGGATACAATGAG.